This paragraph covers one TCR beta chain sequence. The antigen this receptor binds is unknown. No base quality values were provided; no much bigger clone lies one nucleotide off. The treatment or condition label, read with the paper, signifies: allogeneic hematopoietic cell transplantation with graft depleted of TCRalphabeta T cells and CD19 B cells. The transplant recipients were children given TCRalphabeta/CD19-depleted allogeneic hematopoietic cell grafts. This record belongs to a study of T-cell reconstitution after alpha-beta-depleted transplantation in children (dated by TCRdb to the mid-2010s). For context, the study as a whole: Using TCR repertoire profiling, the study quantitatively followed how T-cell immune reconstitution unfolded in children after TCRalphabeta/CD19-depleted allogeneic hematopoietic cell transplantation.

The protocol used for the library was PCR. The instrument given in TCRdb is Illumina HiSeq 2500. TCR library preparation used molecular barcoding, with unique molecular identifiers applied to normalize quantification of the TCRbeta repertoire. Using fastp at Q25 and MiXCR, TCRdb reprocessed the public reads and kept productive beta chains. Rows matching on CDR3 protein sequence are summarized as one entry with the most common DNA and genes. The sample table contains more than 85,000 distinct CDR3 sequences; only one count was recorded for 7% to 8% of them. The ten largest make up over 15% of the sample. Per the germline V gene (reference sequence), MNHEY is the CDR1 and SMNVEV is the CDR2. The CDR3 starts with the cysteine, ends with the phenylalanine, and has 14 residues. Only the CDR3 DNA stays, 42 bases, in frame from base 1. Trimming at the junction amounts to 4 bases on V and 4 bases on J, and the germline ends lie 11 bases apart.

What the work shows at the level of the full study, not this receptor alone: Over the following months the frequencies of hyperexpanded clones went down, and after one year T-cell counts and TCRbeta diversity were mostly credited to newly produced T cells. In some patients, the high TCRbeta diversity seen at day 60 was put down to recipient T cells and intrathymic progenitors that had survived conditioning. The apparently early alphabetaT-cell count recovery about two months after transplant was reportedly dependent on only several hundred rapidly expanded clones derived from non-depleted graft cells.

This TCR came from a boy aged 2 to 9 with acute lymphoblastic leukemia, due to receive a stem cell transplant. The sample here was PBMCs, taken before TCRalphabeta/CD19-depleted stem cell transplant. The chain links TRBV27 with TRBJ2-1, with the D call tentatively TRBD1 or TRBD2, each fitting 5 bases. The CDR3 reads CASSSTGAYNEQFF. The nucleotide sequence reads TGTGCCAGCAGTTCCACCGGGGCGTACAATGAGCAGTTCTTC.